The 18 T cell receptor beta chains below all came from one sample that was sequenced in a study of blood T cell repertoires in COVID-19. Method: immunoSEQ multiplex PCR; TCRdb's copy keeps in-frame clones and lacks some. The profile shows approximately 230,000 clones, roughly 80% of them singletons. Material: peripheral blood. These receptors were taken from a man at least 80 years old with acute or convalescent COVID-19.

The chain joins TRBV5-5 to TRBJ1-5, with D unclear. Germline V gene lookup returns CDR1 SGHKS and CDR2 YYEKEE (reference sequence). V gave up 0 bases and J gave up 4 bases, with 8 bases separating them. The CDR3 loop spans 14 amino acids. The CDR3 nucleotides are TGTGCCAGCAGCTTGGGGAGGGTAAATCAGCCCCAGCATTTT. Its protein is CASSLGRVNQPQHF.

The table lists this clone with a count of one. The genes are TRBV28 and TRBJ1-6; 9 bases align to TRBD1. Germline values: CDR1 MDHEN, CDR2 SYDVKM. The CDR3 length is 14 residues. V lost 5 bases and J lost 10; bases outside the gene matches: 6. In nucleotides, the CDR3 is TGTGCCAGCAGTCTCGGACAGGGGAAATCACCCCTCCACTTT. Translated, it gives CASSLGQGKSPLHF.

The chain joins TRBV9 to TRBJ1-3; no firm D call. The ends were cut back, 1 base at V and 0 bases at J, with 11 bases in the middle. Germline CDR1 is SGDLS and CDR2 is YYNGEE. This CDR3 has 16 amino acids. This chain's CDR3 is CASSVYSPGSGNTIYF. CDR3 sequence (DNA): TGTGCCAGCAGCGTATACTCGCCTGGCTCTGGAAACACCATATATTTT.

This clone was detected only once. CDR3 DNA: TGTGCCACCAGTGACCCCACTAGCGGGAGCTCCTACAATGAGCAGTTCTTC. It is translated as CATSDPTSGSSYNEQFF. The chain links TRBV24-1 to TRBJ2-1; TRBD2 agrees at 11 bases. Germline loops: CDR1 KGHDR, CDR2 SFDVKD. J was trimmed by 0 bases and V by 4 bases; bases with no gene match: 4. The CDR3 contains 17 residues.

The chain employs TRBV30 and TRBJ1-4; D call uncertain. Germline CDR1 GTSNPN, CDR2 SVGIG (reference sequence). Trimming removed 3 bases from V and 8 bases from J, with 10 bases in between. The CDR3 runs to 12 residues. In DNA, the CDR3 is TGTGCCTGGAGAGGAGTATCCGAAAAACTGTTTTTT. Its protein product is CAWRGVSEKLFF.

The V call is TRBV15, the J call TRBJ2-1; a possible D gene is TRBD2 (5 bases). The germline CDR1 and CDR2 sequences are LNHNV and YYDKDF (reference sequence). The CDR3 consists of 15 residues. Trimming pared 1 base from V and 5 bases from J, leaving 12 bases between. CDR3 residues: CATSRGRLADNEQFF. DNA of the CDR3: TGTGCCACCAGCAGAGGGCGGCTAGCCGACAATGAGCAGTTCTTC.

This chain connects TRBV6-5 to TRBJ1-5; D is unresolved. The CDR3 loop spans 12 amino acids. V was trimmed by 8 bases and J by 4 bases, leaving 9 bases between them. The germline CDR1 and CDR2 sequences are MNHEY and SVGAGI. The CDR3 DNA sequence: TGTGCCAGCGGAGAATCGAATCAGCCCCAGCATTTT. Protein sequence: CASGESNQPQHF.

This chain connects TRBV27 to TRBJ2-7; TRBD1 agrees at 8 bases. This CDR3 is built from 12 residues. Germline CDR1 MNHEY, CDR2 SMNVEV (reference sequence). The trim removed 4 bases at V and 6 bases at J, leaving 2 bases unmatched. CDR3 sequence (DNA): TGTGCCAGCAGTTCCACAGGGGGCGAGCAGTACTTC. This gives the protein CASSSTGGEQYF.

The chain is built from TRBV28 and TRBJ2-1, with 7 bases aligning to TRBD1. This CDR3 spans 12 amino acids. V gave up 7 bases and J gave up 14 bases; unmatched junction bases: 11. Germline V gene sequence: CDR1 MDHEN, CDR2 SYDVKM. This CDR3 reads CASTSYPGQKFF. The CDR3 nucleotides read TGTGCCAGCACCTCGTATCCGGGACAGAAGTTCTTC.

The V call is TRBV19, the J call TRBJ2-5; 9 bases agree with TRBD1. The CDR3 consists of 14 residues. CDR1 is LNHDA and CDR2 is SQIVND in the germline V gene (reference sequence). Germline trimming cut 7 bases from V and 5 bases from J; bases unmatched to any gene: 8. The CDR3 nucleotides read TGTGCCAGTACTCCACAGGGGGCGCGGGAGACCCAGTACTTC. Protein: CASTPQGARETQYF.

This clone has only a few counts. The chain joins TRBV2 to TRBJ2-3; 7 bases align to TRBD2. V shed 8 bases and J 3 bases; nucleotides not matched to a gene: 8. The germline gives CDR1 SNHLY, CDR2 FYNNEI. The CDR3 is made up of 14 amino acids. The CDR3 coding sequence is TGTGCCAGCGGGAGGGAGCCTGAAACAGATACGCAGTATTTT. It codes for CASGREPETDTQYF. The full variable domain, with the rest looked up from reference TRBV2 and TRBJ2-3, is EPEVTQTPSHQVTQMGQEVILRCVPISNHLYFYWYRQILGQKVEFLVSFYNNEISEKSEIFDDQFSVERPDGSNFTLKIRSTKLEDSAMYFCASGREPETDTQYFGPGTRLTVL.

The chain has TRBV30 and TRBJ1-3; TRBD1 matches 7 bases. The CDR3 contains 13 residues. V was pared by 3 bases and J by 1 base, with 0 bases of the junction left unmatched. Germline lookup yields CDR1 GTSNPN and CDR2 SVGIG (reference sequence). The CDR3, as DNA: TGTGCCTGGAGACAGGGGTCTGGAAACACCATATATTTT. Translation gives CAWRQGSGNTIYF.

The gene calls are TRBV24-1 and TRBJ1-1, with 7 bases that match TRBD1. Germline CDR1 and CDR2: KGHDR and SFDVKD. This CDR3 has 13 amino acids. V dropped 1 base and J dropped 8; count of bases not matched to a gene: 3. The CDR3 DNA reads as TGTGCCACCAGTGATTTTGGGGACAGAGAAGCTTTCTTT. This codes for CATSDFGDREAFF.

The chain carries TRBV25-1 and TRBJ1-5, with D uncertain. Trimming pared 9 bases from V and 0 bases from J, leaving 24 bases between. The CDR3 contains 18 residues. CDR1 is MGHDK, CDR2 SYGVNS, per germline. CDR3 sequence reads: CASPCLGSHHNSNQPQHF. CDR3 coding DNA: TGTGCCAGTCCCTGCCTCGGGTCTCATCATAATAGCAATCAGCCCCAGCATTTT.

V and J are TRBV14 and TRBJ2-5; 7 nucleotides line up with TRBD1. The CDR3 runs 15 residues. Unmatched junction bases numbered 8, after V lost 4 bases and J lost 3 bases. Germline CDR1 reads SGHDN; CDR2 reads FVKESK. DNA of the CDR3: TGTGCCAGCAGCCCCTACCGACAGGGAAAAGAGACCCAGTACTTC. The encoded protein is CASSPYRQGKETQYF.

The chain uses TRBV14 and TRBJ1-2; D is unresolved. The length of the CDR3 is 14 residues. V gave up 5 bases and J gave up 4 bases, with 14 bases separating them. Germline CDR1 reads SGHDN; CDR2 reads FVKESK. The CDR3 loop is CASSAQLSGYGYTF. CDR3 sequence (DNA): TGTGCCAGCAGCGCCCAACTGAGTGGCTATGGCTACACCTTC.

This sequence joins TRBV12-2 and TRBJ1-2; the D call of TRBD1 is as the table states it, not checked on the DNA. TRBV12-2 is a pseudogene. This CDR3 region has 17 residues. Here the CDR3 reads CASRSTQTGRKWDGYTF. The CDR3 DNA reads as TGTGCAAGTCGCTCTACCCAAACAGGGAGAAAGTGGGATGGCTACACCTTC.

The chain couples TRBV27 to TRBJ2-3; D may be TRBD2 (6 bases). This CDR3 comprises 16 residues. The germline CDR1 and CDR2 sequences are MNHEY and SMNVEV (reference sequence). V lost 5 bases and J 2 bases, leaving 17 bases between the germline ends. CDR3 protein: CASSRDRRGYTDTQYF. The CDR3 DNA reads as TGTGCCAGCAGTCGCGATCGGCGGGGATACACAGATACGCAGTATTTT.